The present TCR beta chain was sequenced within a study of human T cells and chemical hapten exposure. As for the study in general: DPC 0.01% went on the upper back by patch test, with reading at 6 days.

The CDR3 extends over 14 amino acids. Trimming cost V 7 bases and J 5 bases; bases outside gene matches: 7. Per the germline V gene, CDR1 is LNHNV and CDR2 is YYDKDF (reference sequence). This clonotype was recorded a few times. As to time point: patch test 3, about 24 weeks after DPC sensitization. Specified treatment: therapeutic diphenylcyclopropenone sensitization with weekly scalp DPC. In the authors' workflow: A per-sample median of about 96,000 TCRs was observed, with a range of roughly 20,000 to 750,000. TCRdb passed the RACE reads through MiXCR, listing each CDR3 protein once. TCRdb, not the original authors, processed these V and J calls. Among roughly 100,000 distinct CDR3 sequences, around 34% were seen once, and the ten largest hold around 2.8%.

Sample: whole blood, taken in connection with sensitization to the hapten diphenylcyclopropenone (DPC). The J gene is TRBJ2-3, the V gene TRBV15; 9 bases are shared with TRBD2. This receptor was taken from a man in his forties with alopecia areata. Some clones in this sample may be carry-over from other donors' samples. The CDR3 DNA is TGTGCCACCAACTCCGTAGCGGGAGTAGATACGCAGTATTTT. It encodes CATNSVAGVDTQYF.